This TCR beta chain was sequenced in a study of cytomegalovirus exposure and HLA in healthy donors. The overall study: Early released data comprised around 80 million unique TCRs from HLA-typed donors. When 398 donors were genotyped, around 77% of them were found to fall in the Caucasian-associated ancestry cluster.

This CDR3 is 17 amino acids long. Germline V gene lookup returns CDR1 MGHRA and CDR2 YSYEKL. Germline trimming cut 4 bases from V and 6 bases from J; bases unmatched to any gene: 13. Primers for the PCR totalled 60 Vbeta and 13 Jbeta. The assay was immunoSEQ multiplex PCR, and TCRdb's table has in-frame clones only and misses some. The sample gives some 140,000 clones, approximately 79% of which show up once; approximately 6.2% is in the top ten. The rearrangement uses TRBV4-1 and TRBJ2-3, with 10 positions matching TRBD2. The sample was PBMCs. This TCR derives from a man between 35 and 55 years old in good health and CMV-seropositive. The CDR3 DNA is TGCGCCAGCAGCCCAGGAGGACTAGCGGCTTCACGTGATACGCAGTATTTT. Translated: CASSPGGLAASRDTQYF.